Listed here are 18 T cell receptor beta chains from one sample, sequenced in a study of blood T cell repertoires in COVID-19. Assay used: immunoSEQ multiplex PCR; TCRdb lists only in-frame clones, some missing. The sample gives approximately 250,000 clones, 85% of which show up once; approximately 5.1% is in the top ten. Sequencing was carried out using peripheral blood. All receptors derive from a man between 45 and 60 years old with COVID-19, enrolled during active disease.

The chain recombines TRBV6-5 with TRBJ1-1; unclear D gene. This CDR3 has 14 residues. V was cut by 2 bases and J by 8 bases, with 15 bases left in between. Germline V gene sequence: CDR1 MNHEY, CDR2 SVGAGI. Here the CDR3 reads CASSYAPGVGEAFF. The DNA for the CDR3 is TGTGCCAGCAGTTACGCACCCGGTGTCGGGGAAGCTTTCTTT.

CDR3 residues: CAWNRGRYEQYF. In nucleotides, the CDR3 is TGTGCCTGGAACAGGGGGCGTTACGAGCAGTACTTC. The V call is TRBV30, the J call TRBJ2-7, with TRBD1 identical over 9 bases. V shed 4 bases, J shed 4 bases, and the junction held 2 bases outside the gene matches. The germline gives CDR1 GTSNPN, CDR2 SVGIG (reference sequence). This CDR3 is 12 amino acids long. Complete variable domain (other parts from reference TRBV30 and TRBJ2-7): SQTIHQWPATLVQPVGSPLSLECTVEGTSNPNLYWYRQAAGRGLQLLFYSVGIGQISSEVPQNLSASRPQDRQFILSSKKLLLSDSGFYLCAWNRGRYEQYFGPGTRLTVT.

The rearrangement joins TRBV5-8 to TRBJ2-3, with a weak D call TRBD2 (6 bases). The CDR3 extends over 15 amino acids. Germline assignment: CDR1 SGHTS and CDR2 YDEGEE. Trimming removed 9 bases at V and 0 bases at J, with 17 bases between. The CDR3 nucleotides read TGTGCCACCACCCGGGCGGGGAGTAGCACAGATACGCAGTATTTT. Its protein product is CATTRAGSSTDTQYF.

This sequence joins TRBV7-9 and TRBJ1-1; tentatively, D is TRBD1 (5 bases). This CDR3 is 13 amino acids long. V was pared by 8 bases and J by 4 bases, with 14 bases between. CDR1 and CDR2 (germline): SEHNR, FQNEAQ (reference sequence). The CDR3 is CASGRVTSTEAFF. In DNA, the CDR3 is TGTGCCAGCGGCAGGGTCACGAGCACTGAAGCTTTCTTT.

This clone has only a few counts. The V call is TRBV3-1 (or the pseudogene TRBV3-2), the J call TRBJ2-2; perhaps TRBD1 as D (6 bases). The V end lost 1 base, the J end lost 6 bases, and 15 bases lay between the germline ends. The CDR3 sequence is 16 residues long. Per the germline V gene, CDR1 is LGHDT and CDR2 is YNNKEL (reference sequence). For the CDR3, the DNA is TGTGCCAGCAGCCAAGGTACTCAGGGGCAGGCCGGGGAGCTGTTTTTT. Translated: CASSQGTQGQAGELFF.

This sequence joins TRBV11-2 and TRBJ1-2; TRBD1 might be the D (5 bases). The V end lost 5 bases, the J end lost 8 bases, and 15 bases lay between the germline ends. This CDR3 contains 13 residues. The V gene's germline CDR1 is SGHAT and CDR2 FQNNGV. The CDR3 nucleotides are TGTGCCAGCAGCCGGGGACTGCGGGACGGCTACACCTTC. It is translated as CASSRGLRDGYTF.

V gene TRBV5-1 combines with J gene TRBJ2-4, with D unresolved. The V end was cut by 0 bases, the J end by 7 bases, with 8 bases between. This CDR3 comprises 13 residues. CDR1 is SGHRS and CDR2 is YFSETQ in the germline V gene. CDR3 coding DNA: TGCGCCAGCAGCTTGGCTCCTAGTAACATTCAGTACTTC. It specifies CASSLAPSNIQYF.

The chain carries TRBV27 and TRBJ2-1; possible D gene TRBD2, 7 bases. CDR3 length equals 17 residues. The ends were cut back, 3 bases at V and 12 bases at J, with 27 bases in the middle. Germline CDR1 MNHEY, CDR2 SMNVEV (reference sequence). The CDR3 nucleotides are TGTGCCAGCAGTTTTGGGGTCAGAGGGGGGGTCGCTTTTGCGCAGTTCTTC. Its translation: CASSFGVRGGVAFAQFF.

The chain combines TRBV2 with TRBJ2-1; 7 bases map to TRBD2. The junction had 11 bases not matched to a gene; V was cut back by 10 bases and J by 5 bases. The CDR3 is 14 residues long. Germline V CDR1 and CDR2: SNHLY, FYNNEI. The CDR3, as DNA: TGTGCCAACCGAAATCCTAGCGGTGACAATGAGCAGTTCTTC. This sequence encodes CANRNPSGDNEQFF.

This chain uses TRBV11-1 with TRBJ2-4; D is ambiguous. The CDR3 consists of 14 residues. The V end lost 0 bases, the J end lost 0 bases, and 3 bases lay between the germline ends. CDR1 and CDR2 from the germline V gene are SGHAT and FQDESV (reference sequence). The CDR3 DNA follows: TGTGCCAGCAGCTTAGCCCTAGCCAAAAACATTCAGTACTTC. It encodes CASSLALAKNIQYF.

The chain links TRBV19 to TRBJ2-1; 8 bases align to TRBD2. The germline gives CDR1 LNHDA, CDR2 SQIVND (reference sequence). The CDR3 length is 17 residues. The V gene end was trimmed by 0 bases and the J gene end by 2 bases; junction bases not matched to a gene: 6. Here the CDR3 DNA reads TGTGCCAGTAGTATAGATGGTAGCGGGGCAACCTACAATGAGCAGTTCTTC. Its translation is CASSIDGSGATYNEQFF.

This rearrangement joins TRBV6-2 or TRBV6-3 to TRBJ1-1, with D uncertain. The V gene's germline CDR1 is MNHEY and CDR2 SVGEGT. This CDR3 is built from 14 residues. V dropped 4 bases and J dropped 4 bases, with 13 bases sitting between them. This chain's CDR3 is CASSSNAGLTEAFF. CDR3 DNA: TGTGCCAGCAGTTCGAACGCAGGACTCACTGAAGCTTTCTTT.

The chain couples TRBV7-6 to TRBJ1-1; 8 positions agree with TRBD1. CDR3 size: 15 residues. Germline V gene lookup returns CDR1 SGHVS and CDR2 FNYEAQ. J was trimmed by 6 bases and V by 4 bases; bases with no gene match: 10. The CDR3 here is CASSSGRTGLAEAFF. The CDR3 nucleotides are TGTGCCAGCAGCTCCGGTAGGACAGGGCTCGCTGAAGCTTTCTTT.

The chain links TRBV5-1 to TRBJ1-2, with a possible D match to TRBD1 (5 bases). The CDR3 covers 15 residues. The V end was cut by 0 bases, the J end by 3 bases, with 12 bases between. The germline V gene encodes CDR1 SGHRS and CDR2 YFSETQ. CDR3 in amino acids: CASSLGSGGYYGYTF. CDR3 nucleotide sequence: TGCGCCAGCAGCTTGGGGTCCGGGGGGTACTATGGCTACACCTTC.

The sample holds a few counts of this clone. The DNA for the CDR3 is TGCGCCAGCAGCCAAGATTCGGGATCCTATAATTCACCCCTCCACTTT. It translates to CASSQDSGSYNSPLHF. The J gene is TRBJ1-6, the V gene TRBV4-3; no clear D. V shed 0 bases and J shed 1 base, with 7 bases lying between them. The CDR3 runs 16 residues. CDR1 is LGHNA, CDR2 YSLEER, per germline.

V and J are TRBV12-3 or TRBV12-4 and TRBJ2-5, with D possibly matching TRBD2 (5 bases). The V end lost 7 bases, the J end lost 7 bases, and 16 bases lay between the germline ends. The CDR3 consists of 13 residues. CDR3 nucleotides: TGTGCCAGCACCCAGATGAGCGCGGGGACCCAGTACTTC. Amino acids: CASTQMSAGTQYF.

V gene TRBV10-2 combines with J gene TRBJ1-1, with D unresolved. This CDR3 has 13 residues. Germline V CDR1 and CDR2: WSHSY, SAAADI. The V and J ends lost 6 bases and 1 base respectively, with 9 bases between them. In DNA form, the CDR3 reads TGCGCCAGCAGCCTTGGGAGGAACACTGAAGCTTTCTTT. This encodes CASSLGRNTEAFF.

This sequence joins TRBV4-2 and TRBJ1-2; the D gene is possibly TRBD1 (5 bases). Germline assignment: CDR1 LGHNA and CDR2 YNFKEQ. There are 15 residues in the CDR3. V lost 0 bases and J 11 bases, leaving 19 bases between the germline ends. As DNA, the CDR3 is TGTGCCAGCAGCCAAGACTGGGGCAACCGGATGTCTTACACCTTC. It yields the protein CASSQDWGNRMSYTF.